This T cell receptor (beta chain) is drawn from a study of CD8+CD57+ T cells in acquired aplastic anemia. Looking at the study overall: Sorted CD4+ and CD8+ cell DNA averaged approximately 3.2 ug.

Ten or more counts support this clonotype. The antigen is not known. Notes on the study in general: About 29 CD8+ CDR3 sequences occurred in both the patients and the controls.

Genomic DNA constituted the template upon which TCR beta VDJ and CDR3 profiling was performed. TCRdb reprocessed the reads via MiXCR and lists one record per CDR3 protein. Of around 170,000 distinct CDR3 sequences listed, 48% are singletons. By flow cytometry, patients selected for sequencing had shown an expansion of CD8+CD57+ cells. The enrolled patients all had severe acquired aplastic anemia. Germline CDR1 is SGHRS and CDR2 is YFSETQ. V dropped 4 bases and J dropped 2; count of bases not matched to a gene: 9. The CDR3 consists of 18 residues. Sample: sorted CD4+, CD8+, or CD8+CD57+ T cells (not recorded which) from PBMCs. The chain carries TRBV5-1 and TRBJ2-2; 12 positions match TRBD2. The receptor was derived from a human donor with aplastic anemia. The chain's CDR3 is CASSPGTSGYLNTGELFF. CDR3 DNA: TGCGCCAGCAGCCCCGGGACTAGCGGGTACCTTAACACCGGGGAGCTGTTTTTT.